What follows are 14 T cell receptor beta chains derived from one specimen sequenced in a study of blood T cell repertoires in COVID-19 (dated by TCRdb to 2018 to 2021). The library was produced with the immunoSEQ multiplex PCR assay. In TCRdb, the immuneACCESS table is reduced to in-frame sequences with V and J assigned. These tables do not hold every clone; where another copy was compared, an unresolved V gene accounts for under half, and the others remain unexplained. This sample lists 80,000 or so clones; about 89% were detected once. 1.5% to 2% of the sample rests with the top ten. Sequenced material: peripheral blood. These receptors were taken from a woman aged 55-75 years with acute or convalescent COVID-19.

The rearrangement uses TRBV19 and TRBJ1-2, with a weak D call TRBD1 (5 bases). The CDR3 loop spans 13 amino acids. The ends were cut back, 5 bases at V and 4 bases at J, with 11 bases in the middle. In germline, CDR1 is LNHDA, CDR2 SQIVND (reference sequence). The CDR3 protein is CASSPRDFYGYTF. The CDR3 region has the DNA TGTGCCAGTAGTCCCAGGGATTTCTATGGCTACACCTTC.

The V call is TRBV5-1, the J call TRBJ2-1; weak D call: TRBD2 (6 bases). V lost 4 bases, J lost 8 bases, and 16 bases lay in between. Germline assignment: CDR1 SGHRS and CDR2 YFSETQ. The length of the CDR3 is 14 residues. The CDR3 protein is CASSRDSGGDEQFF. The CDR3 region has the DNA TGCGCCAGCAGCCGTGATAGCGGTGGGGATGAGCAGTTCTTC.

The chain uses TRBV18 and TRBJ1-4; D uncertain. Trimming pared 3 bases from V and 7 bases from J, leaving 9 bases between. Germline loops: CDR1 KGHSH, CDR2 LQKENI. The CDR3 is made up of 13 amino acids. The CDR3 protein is CASSPASVEKLFF. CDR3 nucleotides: TGTGCCAGCTCACCCGCGTCGGTTGAAAAACTGTTTTTT.

This CDR3 reads CASSPRGGSYNEQFF. CDR3 DNA: TGTGCCAGCAGCCCACGGGGGGGCTCCTACAATGAGCAGTTCTTC. The chain carries TRBV7-7 and TRBJ2-1, with 8 bases identical to TRBD2. Germline values: CDR1 SSHAT, CDR2 FNYEAQ (reference sequence). Trimming cost V 5 bases and J 0 bases; bases outside gene matches: 3. The CDR3 totals 15 residues.

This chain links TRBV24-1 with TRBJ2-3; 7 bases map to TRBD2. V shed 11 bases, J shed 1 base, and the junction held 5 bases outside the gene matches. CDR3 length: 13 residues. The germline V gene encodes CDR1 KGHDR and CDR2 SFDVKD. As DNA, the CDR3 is TGTGCCAGCCAGCGGGGCGGCACAGATACGCAGTATTTT. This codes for CASQRGGTDTQYF.

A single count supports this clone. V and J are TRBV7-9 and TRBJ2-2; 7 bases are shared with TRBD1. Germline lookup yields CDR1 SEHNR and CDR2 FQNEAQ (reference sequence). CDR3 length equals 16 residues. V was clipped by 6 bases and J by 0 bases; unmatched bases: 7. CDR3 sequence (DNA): TGTGCCAGCAGGGGACCGGGACAGTCGAACACCGGGGAGCTGTTTTTT. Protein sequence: CASRGPGQSNTGELFF.

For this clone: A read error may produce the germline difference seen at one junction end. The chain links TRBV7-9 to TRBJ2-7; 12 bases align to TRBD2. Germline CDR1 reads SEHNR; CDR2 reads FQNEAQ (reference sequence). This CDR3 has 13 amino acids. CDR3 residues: CASSLAGLAGGDF. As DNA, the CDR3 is TGTGCCAGCAGCTTAGCGGGGCTAGCGGGAGGGGACTTC. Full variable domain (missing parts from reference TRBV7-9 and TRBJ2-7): DTGVSQNPRHKITKRGQNVTFRCDPISEHNRLYWYRQTLGQGPEFLTYFQNEAQLEKSRLLSDRFSAERPKGSFSTLEIQRTEQGDSAMYLCASSLAGLAGGDFGPGTRLTVT.

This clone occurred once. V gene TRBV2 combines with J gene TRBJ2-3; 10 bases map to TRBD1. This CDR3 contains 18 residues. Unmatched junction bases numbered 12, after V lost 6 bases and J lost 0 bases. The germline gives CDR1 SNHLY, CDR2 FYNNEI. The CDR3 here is CASRDPGTGDPSTDTQYF. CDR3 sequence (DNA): TGTGCCAGCAGGGACCCCGGGACAGGGGACCCTAGCACAGATACGCAGTATTTT.

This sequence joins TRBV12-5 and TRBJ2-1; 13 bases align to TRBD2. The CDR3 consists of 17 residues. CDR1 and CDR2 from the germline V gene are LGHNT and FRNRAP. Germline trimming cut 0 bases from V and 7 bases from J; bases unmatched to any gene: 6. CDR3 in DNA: TGTGCTAGTGGTTTGGTCACTAGCGGGAGGGCCCCGAATGAGCAGTTCTTC. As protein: CASGLVTSGRAPNEQFF. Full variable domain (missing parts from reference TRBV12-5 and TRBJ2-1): DARVTQTPRHKVTEMGQEVTMRCQPILGHNTVFWYRQTMMQGLELLAYFRNRAPLDDSGMPKDRFSAEMPDATLATLKIQPSEPRDSAVYFCASGLVTSGRAPNEQFFGPGTRLTVL.

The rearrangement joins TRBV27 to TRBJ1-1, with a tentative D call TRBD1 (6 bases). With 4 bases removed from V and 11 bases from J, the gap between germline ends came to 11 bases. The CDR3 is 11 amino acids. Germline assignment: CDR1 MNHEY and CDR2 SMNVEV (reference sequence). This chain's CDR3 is CASSSRGKAFF. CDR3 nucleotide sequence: TGTGCCAGCAGTTCGAGGGGGAAGGCTTTCTTT.

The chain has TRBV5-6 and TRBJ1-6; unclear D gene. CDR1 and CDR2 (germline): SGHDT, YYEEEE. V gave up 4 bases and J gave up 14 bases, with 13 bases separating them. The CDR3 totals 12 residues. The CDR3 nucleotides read TGTGCCAGCAGCACAGCCTTCCCGGCCCTCCACTTT. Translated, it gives CASSTAFPALHF.

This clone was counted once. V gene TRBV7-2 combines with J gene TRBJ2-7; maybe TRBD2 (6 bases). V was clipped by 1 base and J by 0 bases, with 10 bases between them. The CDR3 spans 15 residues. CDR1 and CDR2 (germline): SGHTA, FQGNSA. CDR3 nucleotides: TGTGCCAGCAGCTTAGGTGCGGGAAACTCCTACGAGCAGTACTTC. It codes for CASSLGAGNSYEQYF.

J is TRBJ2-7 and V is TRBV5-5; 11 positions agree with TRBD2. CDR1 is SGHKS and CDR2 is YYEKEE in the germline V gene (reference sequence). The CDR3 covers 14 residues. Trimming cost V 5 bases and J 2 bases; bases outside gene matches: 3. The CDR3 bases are TGTGCCAGCAGGGGGACTAGCGGCCCCTACGAGCAGTACTTC. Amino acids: CASRGTSGPYEQYF.

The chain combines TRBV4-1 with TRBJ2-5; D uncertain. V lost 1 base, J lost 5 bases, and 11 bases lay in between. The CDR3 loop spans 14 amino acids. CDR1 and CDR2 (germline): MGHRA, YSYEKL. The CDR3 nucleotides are TGCGCCAGCAGCCAAGCGGAGTGGCGGGAGACCCAGTACTTC. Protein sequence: CASSQAEWRETQYF.